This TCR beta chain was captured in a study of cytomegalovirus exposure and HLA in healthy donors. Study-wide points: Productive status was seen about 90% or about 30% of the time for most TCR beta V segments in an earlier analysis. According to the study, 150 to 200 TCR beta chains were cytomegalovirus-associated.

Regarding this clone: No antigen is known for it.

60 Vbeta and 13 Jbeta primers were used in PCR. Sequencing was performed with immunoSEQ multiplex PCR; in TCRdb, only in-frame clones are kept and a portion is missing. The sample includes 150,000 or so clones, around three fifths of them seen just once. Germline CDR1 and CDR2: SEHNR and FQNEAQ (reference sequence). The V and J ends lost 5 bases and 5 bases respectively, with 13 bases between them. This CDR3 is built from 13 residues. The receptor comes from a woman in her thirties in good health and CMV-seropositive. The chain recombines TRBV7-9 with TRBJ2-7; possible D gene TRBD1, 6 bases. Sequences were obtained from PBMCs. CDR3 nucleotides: TGTGCCAGCAGCGCTACAGGGTCGCACGAGCAGTACTTC. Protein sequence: CASSATGSHEQYF.